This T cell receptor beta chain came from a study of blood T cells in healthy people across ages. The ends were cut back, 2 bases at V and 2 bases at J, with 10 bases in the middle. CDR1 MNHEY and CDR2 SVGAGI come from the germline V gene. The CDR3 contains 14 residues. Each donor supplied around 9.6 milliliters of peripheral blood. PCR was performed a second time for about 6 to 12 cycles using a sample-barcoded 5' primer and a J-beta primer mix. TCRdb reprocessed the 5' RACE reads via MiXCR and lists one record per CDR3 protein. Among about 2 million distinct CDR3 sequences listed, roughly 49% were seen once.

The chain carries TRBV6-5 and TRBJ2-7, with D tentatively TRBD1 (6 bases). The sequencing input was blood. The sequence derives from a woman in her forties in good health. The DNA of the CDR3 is TGTGCCAGCAGTTACAGGGGGTCGGCCTACGAGCAGTACTTC. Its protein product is CASSYRGSAYEQYF.